Following are 10 T cell receptor beta chains from one sample sequenced in a study of T cells in Graves' hyperthyroidism and ophthalmopathy. The CDR3 regions of TCR beta were amplified from RNA transcripts. First-round RT-PCR of the TCR CDR3 relied on the HTBI primer set. Each CDR3 protein gets one entry after TCRdb re-called the multiplex PCR reads with MiXCR. The sample comprises 300,000 to 450,000 distinct CDR3 sequences, around 16% of which are singletons, and 25% to 35% rests with the top ten. Material: blood. The receptors stem from a woman aged 18-29 years with Graves' hyperthyroidism that later progressed to Graves' ophthalmopathy.

In this sample, this clonotype turned up many times. This chain joins TRBV12-3 or TRBV12-4 and TRBJ1-5, with unresolved D. Trimming left V 6 bases short and J 5 bases short, with 11 bases between. This CDR3 has 13 amino acids. The CDR3 nucleotides are TGTGCCAGCAGCTTTCCATACCATCAGCCCCAGCATTTT. Translation: CASSFPYHQPQHF.

The table lists this clonotype with a few counts. The CDR3 bases are TGTGCCATCAGTGTCGGACAGTCCTATGGCTACACCTTC. It translates to CAISVGQSYGYTF. The V gene is TRBV10-3, the J gene TRBJ1-2, with D possibly matching TRBD1 (6 bases). Trimming removed 4 bases at V and 4 bases at J, with 10 bases between. This CDR3 has 13 amino acids. Germline CDR1 reads ENHRY; CDR2 reads SYGVKD.

This clonotype was counted ten times or more. J is TRBJ2-1 and V is TRBV7-3, with 11 bases aligning to TRBD2. Germline V CDR1 and CDR2: SGHTA, FQGTGA. The CDR3 extends over 15 amino acids. The V segment lost 2 bases and the J segment 5 bases; nucleotides outside the gene matches: 2. CDR3: CASSLRLAGNNEQFF. The CDR3 coding sequence is TGTGCCAGCAGCTTACGACTAGCGGGGAACAATGAGCAGTTCTTC. Full variable domain (outside the CDR3, taken from reference TRBV7-3 and TRBJ2-1): GAGVSQTPSNKVTEKGKYVELRCDPISGHTALYWYRQSLGQGPEFLIYFQGTGAADDSGLPNDRFFAVRPEGSVSTLKIQRTERGDSAVYLCASSLRLAGNNEQFFGPGTRLTVL.

This clonotype was observed at least ten times. The gene calls are TRBV20-1 and TRBJ2-1; tentatively, D is TRBD2 (5 bases). With 2 bases removed from V and 4 bases from J, the gap between germline ends came to 12 bases. CDR1 is DFQATT, CDR2 SNEGSKA, per germline (reference sequence). This CDR3 has 14 amino acids. This chain's CDR3 is CSARHTGDYNEQFF. The DNA for the CDR3 is TGCAGTGCTAGACATACCGGGGATTACAATGAGCAGTTCTTC.

The chain is built from TRBV3-1 and TRBJ1-6, with D maybe TRBD1 (5 bases). Per the germline V gene, CDR1 is LGHDT and CDR2 is YNNKEL (reference sequence). With 7 bases removed from V and 8 bases from J, the gap between germline ends came to 15 bases. The CDR3 has 14 amino acids. CDR3 amino acids: CASTFGGGDSPLHF. CDR3 nucleotide sequence: TGTGCCAGCACCTTTGGGGGTGGCGATTCACCCCTCCACTTT.

This clonotype was seen many times. This sequence joins TRBV13 and TRBJ2-5; TRBD2 aligns across 9 bases. Trimming at V came to 0 bases and at J to 4 bases, leaving 6 bases not matched to a gene. The CDR3 spans 16 residues. Germline CDR1 and CDR2: PRHDT and FYEKMQ (reference sequence). This chain's CDR3 is CASSLGPAGGGETQYF. The CDR3 nucleotides read TGTGCCAGCAGCTTAGGCCCAGCGGGAGGTGGAGAGACCCAGTACTTC.

This clonotype showed up many times. As DNA, the CDR3 is TGTGCCAGCTCACCTCTCCTTCCTGGGGTCTTGGAGACCCAGTACTTC. Its protein product is CASSPLLPGVLETQYF. This chain joins TRBV18 and TRBJ2-5; D gene ambiguous. The CDR3 has 16 residues. Deletions cut 3 bases from V and 5 bases from J, with 19 bases between. Germline CDR1 reads KGHSH; CDR2 reads LQKENI.

This clonotype was counted ten times or more. V is TRBV2 and J is TRBJ2-2, with 13 bases aligning to TRBD2. Losses at the gene ends were 5 bases for V and 5 bases for J; bases not matched to a gene: 5. From germline, CDR1 is SNHLY and CDR2 FYNNEI. CDR3 length: 16 amino acids. The CDR3 bases are TGTGCCAGCAGTCCTACTAGCGGGAGGGGTACCGGGGAGCTGTTTTTT. This translates into CASSPTSGRGTGELFF.

V gene TRBV5-1 combines with J gene TRBJ2-2; 7 bases fit TRBD1. V dropped 4 bases and J dropped 7; count of bases not matched to a gene: 7. This CDR3 has 14 residues. Germline lookup yields CDR1 SGHRS and CDR2 YFSETQ. CDR3 region: CASSPGQPGGELFF. The CDR3 DNA reads as TGCGCCAGCAGCCCGGGACAGCCGGGCGGGGAGCTGTTTTTT.

This clonotype has a count of ten or more. The CDR3 bases are TGTGCCAGCGGACGACAGGGGACTGCGAACACTGAAGCTTTCTTT. It is translated as CASGRQGTANTEAFF. The chain recombines TRBV7-9 with TRBJ1-1, with 8 positions matching TRBD1. V was clipped by 8 bases and J by 1 base; unmatched bases: 9. This CDR3 region has 15 residues. Germline loops: CDR1 SEHNR, CDR2 FQNEAQ (reference sequence).